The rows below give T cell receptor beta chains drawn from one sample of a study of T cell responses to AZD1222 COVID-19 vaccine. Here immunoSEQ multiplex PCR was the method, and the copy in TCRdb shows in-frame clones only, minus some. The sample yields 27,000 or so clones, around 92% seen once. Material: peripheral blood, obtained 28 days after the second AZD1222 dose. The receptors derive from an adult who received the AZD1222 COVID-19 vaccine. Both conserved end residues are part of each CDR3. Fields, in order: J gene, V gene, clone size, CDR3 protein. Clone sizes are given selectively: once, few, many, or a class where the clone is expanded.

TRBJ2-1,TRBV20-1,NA,CSATEVEQFF
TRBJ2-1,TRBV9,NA,CASSLRLAGGRYNEQFF
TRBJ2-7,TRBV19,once,CASSFARSGRHEQYF
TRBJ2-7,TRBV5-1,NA,CASSYGYEQYF
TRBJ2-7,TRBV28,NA,CASRAIPYEQYF
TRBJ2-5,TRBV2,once,CASKSGEGETQYF
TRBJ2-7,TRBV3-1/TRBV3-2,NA,CASSQDAGGQRAEQYF
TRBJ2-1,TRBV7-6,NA,CASSLEASGRAYNEQFF
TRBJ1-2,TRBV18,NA,CASSRNGAGGLNYGYTF
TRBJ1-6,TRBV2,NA,CASSGALRGNSPLHF
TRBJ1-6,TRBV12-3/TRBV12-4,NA,CASSRGSPLHF
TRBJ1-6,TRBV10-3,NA,CAISDSYNSPLHF
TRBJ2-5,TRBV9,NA,CASSVTGETQYF
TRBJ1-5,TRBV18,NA,CASSPGQGSNQPQHF
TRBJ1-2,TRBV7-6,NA,CASSLEAGTPYYGYTF
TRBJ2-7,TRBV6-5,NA,CASSYTGAAYEQYF
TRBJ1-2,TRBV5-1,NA,CASSLGDSIYGYTF
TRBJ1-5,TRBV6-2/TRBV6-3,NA,CASSYKIKGTSNQPQHF
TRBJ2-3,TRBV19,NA,CASSMQGTDTQYF
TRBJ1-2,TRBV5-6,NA,CASSLERVGYTF
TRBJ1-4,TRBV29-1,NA,CSVVWEEGFGEKLFF
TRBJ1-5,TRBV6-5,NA,CASSTDRYSNQPQHF
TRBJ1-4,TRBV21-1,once,CASSLRTGANEKLFF
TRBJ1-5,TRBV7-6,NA,CASSLGPRGIDQPQHF
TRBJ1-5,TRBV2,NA,CASSEVAGGLFNQPQHF
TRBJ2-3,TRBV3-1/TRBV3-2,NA,CASSPPGTGGALKHSGRSDTQYF
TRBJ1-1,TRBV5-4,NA,CASSLMGGTEAFF
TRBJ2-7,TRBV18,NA,CASSPLSSGSMYEQYF
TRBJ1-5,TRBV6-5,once,CASKPGDQPQHF
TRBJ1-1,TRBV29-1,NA,CSVGPNGGNTEAFF
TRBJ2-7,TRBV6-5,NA,CASSRGSIYEQYF
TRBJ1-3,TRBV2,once,CASSQGRAGNTIYF